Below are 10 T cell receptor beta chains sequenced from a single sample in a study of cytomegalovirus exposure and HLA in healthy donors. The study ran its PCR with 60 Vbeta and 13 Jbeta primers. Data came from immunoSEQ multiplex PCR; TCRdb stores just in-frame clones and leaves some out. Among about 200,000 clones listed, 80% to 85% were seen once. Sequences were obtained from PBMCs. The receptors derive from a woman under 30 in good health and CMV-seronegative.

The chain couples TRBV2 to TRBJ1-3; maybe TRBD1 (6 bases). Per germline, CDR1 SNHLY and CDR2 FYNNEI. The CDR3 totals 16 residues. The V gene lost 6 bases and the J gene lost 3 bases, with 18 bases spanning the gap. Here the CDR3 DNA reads TGTGCCAGCAGCCCTATGAAAGGGGGATTTGGAAACACCATATATTTT. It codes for CASSPMKGGFGNTIYF. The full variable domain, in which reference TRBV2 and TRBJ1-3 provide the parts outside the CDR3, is EPEVTQTPSHQVTQMGQEVILRCVPISNHLYFYWYRQILGQKVEFLVSFYNNEISEKSEIFDDQFSVERPDGSNFTLKIRSTKLEDSAMYFCASSPMKGGFGNTIYFGEGSWLTVV.

The CDR3 bases are TGTGCCAGCAGCCCAGGACGGGGAGTTCCGGGTGGTGGTGAAGCTTTCTTT. It translates to CASSPGRGVPGGGEAFF. V is TRBV16 and J is TRBJ1-1; no clear D gene. The CDR3 is 17 residues long. With 4 bases removed from V and 7 bases from J, the gap between germline ends came to 25 bases. The germline CDR1 and CDR2 sequences are KGHSY and FQNENV. The full variable domain, rest sourced from reference TRBV16 and TRBJ1-1, is GEEVAQTPKHLVRGEGQKAKLYCAPIKGHSYVFWYQQVLKNEFKFLISFQNENVFDETGMPKERFSAKCLPNSPCSLEIQATKLEDSAVYFCASSPGRGVPGGGEAFFGQGTRLTVV.

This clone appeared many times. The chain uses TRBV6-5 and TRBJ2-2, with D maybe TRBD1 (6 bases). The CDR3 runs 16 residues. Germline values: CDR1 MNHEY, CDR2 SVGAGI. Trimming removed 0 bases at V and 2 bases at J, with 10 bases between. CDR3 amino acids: CASSYSMGANTGELFF. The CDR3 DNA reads TGTGCCAGCAGTTACTCGATGGGGGCCAACACCGGGGAGCTGTTTTTT.

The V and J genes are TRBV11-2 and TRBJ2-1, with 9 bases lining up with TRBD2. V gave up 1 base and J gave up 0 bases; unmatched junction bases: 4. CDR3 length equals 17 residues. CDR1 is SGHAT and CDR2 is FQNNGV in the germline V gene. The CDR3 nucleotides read TGTGCCAGCAGCTTAGGGACTAGCGCGAGCTCCTACAATGAGCAGTTCTTC. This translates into CASSLGTSASSYNEQFF.

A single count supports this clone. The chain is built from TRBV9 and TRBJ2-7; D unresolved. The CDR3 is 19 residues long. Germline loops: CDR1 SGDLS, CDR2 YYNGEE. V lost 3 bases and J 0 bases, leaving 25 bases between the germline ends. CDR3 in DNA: TGTGCCAGCAGCGCGAGCAACGGTAGCTACTTTCAAACCTCCTACGAGCAGTACTTC. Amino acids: CASSASNGSYFQTSYEQYF.

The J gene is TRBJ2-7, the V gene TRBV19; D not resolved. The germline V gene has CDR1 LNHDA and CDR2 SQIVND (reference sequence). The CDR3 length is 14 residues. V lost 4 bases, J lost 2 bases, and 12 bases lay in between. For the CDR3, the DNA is TGTGCCAGTAGTAGCGCTCCTGGTACCTACGAGCAGTACTTC. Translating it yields CASSSAPGTYEQYF.

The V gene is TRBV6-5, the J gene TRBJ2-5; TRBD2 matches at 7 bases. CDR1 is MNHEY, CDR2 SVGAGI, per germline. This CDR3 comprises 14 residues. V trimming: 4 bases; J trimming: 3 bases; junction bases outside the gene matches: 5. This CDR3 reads CASSFIAGKETQYF. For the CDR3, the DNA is TGTGCCAGCAGTTTTATAGCGGGTAAAGAGACCCAGTACTTC.

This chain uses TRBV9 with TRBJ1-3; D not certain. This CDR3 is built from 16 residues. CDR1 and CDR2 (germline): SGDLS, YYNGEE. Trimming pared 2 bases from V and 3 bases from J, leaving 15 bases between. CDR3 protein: CASSVSPGLDGNTIYF. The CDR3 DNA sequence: TGTGCCAGCAGCGTTTCCCCAGGCTTGGATGGAAACACCATATATTTT.

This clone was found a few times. The CDR3 region is CASSLSGQGLGLGNQPQHF. The CDR3 DNA follows: TGTGCCAGCAGTTTATCCGGACAAGGCCTCGGGCTTGGCAATCAGCCCCAGCATTTT. The chain uses TRBV27 and TRBJ1-5; a weak D match, TRBD1 (5 bases). V gave up 0 bases and J gave up 2 bases, with 20 bases separating them. Germline assignment: CDR1 MNHEY and CDR2 SMNVEV (reference sequence). The CDR3 is 19 residues long.

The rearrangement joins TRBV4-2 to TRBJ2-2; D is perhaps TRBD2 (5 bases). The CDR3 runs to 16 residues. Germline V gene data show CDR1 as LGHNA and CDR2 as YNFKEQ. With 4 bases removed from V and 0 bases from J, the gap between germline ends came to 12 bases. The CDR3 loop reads CASSPPVGTNTGELFF. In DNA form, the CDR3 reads TGTGCCAGCAGCCCCCCGGTCGGGACGAACACCGGGGAGCTGTTTTTT.